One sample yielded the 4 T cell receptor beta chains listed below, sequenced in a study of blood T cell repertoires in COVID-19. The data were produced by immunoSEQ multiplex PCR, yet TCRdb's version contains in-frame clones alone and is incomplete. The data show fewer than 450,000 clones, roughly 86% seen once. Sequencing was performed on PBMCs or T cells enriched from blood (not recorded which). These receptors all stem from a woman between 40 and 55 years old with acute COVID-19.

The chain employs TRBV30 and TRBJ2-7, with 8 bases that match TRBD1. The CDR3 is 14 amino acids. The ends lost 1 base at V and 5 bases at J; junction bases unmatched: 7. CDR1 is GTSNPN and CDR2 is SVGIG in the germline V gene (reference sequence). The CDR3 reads CAWSAGQGRDEQYF. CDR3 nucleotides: TGTGCCTGGAGTGCCGGACAGGGACGAGACGAGCAGTACTTC.

The CDR3 coding sequence is TGTGCCAGCTCACCAACGGGACAGGGAGGAAGCTATGGCTACACCTTC. Its translation: CASSPTGQGGSYGYTF. The chain is built from TRBV18 and TRBJ1-2; TRBD1 agrees at 9 bases. V lost 2 bases and J lost 4; bases outside the gene matches: 8. This CDR3 has 16 residues. Germline CDR1 reads KGHSH; CDR2 reads LQKENI.

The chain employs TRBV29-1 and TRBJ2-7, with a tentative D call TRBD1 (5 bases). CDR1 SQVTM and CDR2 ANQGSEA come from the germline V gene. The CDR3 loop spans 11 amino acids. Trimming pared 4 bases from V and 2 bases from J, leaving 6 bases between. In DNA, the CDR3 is TGCAGCGTTGGCAGGGCCTACGAGCAGTACTTC. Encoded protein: CSVGRAYEQYF.

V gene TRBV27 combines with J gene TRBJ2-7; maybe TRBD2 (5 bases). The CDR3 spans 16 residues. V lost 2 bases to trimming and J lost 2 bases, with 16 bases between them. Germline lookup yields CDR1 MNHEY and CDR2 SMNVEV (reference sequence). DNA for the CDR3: TGTGCCAGCAGTTTAGCGGGCCCACCCTCTACCTACGAGCAGTACTTC. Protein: CASSLAGPPSTYEQYF.